These 29 T cell receptor beta chains were sequenced from one sample in a study of OX40 agonist ivuxolimab in advanced cancers. Assay used: immunoSEQ multiplex PCR; TCRdb lists only in-frame clones, some missing. The sample consists of about 73,000 clones, 85% of them appearing once. The sample was CD4+ or CD8+ T cells sorted from blood, taken in a trial of the OX40 agonist ivuxolimab. The receptors were sampled from an adult with an advanced solid tumor such as melanoma, head and neck, liver or kidney cancer.

Turning to this clone: An end of the junction differs from the germline gene, which may be a read error. The V call is TRBV7-2, the J call TRBJ2-3; 10 nucleotides line up with TRBD2. Germline loops: CDR1 SGHTA, CDR2 FQGNSA. The CDR3 contains 14 residues. The DNA for the CDR3 is TGTGCCAGCAGCCTAGCGGGGGGCACAGATACGCAGTATTTT. Translated, it gives CASSLAGGTDTQYF.

This chain links TRBV7-2 with TRBJ1-4; 9 bases map to TRBD1. V dropped 5 bases and J dropped 8; count of bases not matched to a gene: 9. This CDR3 has 15 amino acids. Germline CDR1 SGHTA, CDR2 FQGNSA. CDR3 sequence reads: CASSPQDRGGEKLFF. The CDR3 region has the DNA TGTGCCAGCAGCCCCCAGGACAGGGGCGGAGAAAAACTGTTTTTT.

This clone was observed once. The chain joins TRBV5-4 to TRBJ1-2; D is unclear. This CDR3 spans 15 amino acids. From germline, CDR1 is SGHNT and CDR2 YYREEE (reference sequence). Trimming cost V 3 bases and J 8 bases, with 20 bases left between them. CDR3 DNA: TGTGCCAGCAGCTCCCCGAAGGGCCCATTATGGGGCTACACCTTC. Its translation is CASSSPKGPLWGYTF.

This clone appeared once. CDR3 in amino acids: CAWSVQGIAHGYTF. The CDR3, as DNA: TGTGCCTGGTCGGTACAGGGGATTGCCCATGGCTACACCTTC. The rearrangement joins TRBV30 to TRBJ1-2; TRBD1 matches 7 bases. This CDR3 contains 14 residues. Losses at the gene ends were 5 bases for V and 6 bases for J; bases not matched to a gene: 12. CDR1 and CDR2 from the germline V gene are GTSNPN and SVGIG (reference sequence).

The chain has TRBV5-6 and TRBJ2-7; D ambiguous. Trimming cost V 2 bases and J 7 bases, with 16 bases left between them. This CDR3 comprises 14 residues. Germline lookup yields CDR1 SGHDT and CDR2 YYEEEE. CDR3 in DNA: TGTGCCAGCAGCTTAGATCTTGGTCTCGGGGAGCAGTACTTC. Protein product: CASSLDLGLGEQYF.

V and J are TRBV5-1 and TRBJ2-2; possible D gene TRBD2, 5 bases. Germline V gene sequence: CDR1 SGHRS, CDR2 YFSETQ. The CDR3 has 14 residues. The V and J ends lost 3 bases and 3 bases respectively, with 9 bases between them. CDR3 in DNA: TGCGCCAGCAGCTGGGCCGGGGACACCGGGGAGCTGTTTTTT. It specifies CASSWAGDTGELFF.

The chain couples TRBV9 to TRBJ2-2; no clear D gene. From germline, CDR1 is SGDLS and CDR2 YYNGEE. With 1 base removed from V and 6 bases from J, the gap between germline ends came to 10 bases. CDR3 length: 14 amino acids. CDR3: CASSVTIDSGELFF. The CDR3 region has the DNA TGTGCCAGCAGCGTAACCATCGATTCCGGGGAGCTGTTTTTT.

The J gene is TRBJ1-1, the V gene TRBV7-9; D gene ambiguous. Germline V gives CDR1 SEHNR, CDR2 FQNEAQ (reference sequence). The CDR3 has 12 amino acids. With 0 bases removed from V and 8 bases from J, the gap between germline ends came to 7 bases. The CDR3 is CASSLAGGEAFF. The CDR3 DNA sequence: TGTGCCAGCAGCTTAGCGGGTGGCGAAGCTTTCTTT.

The genes are TRBV2 and TRBJ2-3; tentatively, D is TRBD1 or TRBD2 (6 bases each). Germline loops: CDR1 SNHLY, CDR2 FYNNEI. The CDR3 runs to 13 residues. Trimming took off 6 bases at V and 2 bases at J, with 9 bases between the two ends. The CDR3 sequence is CASRGGVTDTQYF. In DNA form, the CDR3 reads TGTGCCAGCAGGGGGGGCGTCACAGATACGCAGTATTTT.

The chain recombines TRBV10-3 with TRBJ2-5; D gene ambiguous. The germline CDR1 and CDR2 sequences are ENHRY and SYGVKD. The CDR3 extends over 13 amino acids. V lost 3 bases and J 4 bases, leaving 9 bases between the germline ends. This chain's CDR3 is CAISDHTLETQYF. The DNA of the CDR3 is TGTGCCATCAGTGACCATACATTAGAGACCCAGTACTTC.

The chain joins TRBV5-4 to TRBJ1-2; the match to TRBD1 covers 7 bases. The germline V gene encodes CDR1 SGHNT and CDR2 YYREEE (reference sequence). The trim removed 4 bases at V and 4 bases at J, leaving 1 base unmatched. The CDR3 extends over 12 amino acids. The CDR3 loop reads CASSGDSYGYTF. CDR3 nucleotides: TGTGCCAGCAGCGGGGACAGCTATGGCTACACCTTC.

The chain joins TRBV18 to TRBJ2-5; D ambiguous. This CDR3 is 11 amino acids long. V was cut by 3 bases and J by 5 bases, with 4 bases left in between. CDR1 and CDR2 (germline): KGHSH, LQKENI. The CDR3 coding sequence is TGTGCCAGCTCACCTTTTGAGACCCAGTACTTC. Residues: CASSPFETQYF.

The J gene is TRBJ1-2, the V gene TRBV10-3; possible D gene TRBD1, 6 bases. This CDR3 is 13 amino acids long. Trimming cost V 6 bases and J 2 bases, with 10 bases left between them. Looked up from germline, CDR1 is ENHRY and CDR2 is SYGVKD. DNA for the CDR3: TGTGCCATCAGGCAGGGGCCGAACTATGGCTACACCTTC. Amino acids: CAIRQGPNYGYTF.

This clone was found many times. This chain links TRBV9 with TRBJ1-5; unclear D gene. V lost 2 bases to trimming and J lost 5 bases, with 8 bases between them. In germline, CDR1 is SGDLS, CDR2 YYNGEE. CDR3 length: 13 amino acids. DNA for the CDR3: TGTGCCAGCAGCGTCGCTGAAGATCAGCCCCAGCATTTT. It translates to CASSVAEDQPQHF.

V gene TRBV7-2 combines with J gene TRBJ2-2; TRBD1 agrees at 9 bases. Germline-derived CDR1 and CDR2 are SGHTA and FQGNSA. CDR3 length equals 15 residues. The trim removed 4 bases at V and 7 bases at J, leaving 7 bases unmatched. CDR3 nucleotide sequence: TGTGCCAGCAGCTCCCAGGGACAGGGCATCGGGGAGCTGTTTTTT. Translation: CASSSQGQGIGELFF. Full variable domain (missing parts from reference TRBV7-2 and TRBJ2-2): GAGVSQSPSNKVTEKGKDVELRCDPISGHTALYWYRQSLGQGLEFLIYFQGNSAPDKSGLPSDRFSAERTGGSVSTLTIQRTQQEDSAVYLCASSSQGQGIGELFFGEGSRLTVL.

The chain joins TRBV29-1 to TRBJ1-2, with 7 bases lining up with TRBD1. With 6 bases clipped from V and 0 bases from J, the junction kept 10 bases outside the gene matches. The CDR3 extends over 15 amino acids. Germline V gene sequence: CDR1 SQVTM, CDR2 ANQGSEA. CDR3 amino acids: CSVAAGQTTNYGYTF. In nucleotides, the CDR3 is TGCAGCGTGGCCGCGGGACAGACAACTAACTATGGCTACACCTTC.

The CDR3 DNA follows: TGTGCCAGCAGCTTTAGGACAGGGGCCGAGGAAAAACTGTTTTTT. Translated: CASSFRTGAEEKLFF. The V call is TRBV5-4, the J call TRBJ1-4; 9 bases are shared with TRBD1. V dropped 2 bases and J dropped 8; count of bases not matched to a gene: 7. There are 15 residues in the CDR3. Germline CDR1 and CDR2: SGHNT and YYREEE (reference sequence).

The chain has TRBV6-6 and TRBJ1-3, with D unresolved. The CDR3 contains 14 residues. The V end was cut by 6 bases, the J end by 0 bases, with 9 bases between. From germline, CDR1 is MNHNY and CDR2 SVGAGI (reference sequence). The CDR3, as DNA: TGTGCCAGCAGAGGGCAGCTCTCTGGAAACACCATATATTTT. Its protein is CASRGQLSGNTIYF.

The rearrangement links TRBV6-5 to TRBJ2-1; 7 positions agree with TRBD2. CDR1 and CDR2 (germline): MNHEY, SVGAGI. With V trimmed by 7 bases and J by 7 bases, 4 bases remained unmatched. This CDR3 comprises 12 residues. Here the CDR3 reads CASKRGENEQFF. DNA of the CDR3: TGTGCCAGCAAACGGGGGGAAAATGAGCAGTTCTTC.

The chain links TRBV19 to TRBJ2-5, with D uncertain. This CDR3 has 15 amino acids. Germline V gene data show CDR1 as LNHDA and CDR2 as SQIVND (reference sequence). The V end was cut by 1 base, the J end by 1 base, with 10 bases between. CDR3 loop: CASSIAPGPQETQYF. In DNA form, the CDR3 reads TGTGCCAGTAGTATAGCCCCAGGCCCCCAAGAGACCCAGTACTTC.

This sequence joins TRBV11-2 and TRBJ2-3; 10 positions agree with TRBD2. V lost 2 bases and J lost 2; bases outside the gene matches: 4. From germline, CDR1 is SGHAT and CDR2 FQNNGV. The CDR3 is 16 amino acids. The CDR3, as DNA: TGTGCCAGCAGCTTATTTCTAGCGGGGGACACAGATACGCAGTATTTT. Protein sequence: CASSLFLAGDTDTQYF.

This rearrangement joins TRBV2 to TRBJ1-6; tentatively, D is TRBD1 (6 bases). Trimming shortened V by 0 bases and J by 10 bases, and 10 bases separated the two germline ends. Germline V gene lookup returns CDR1 SNHLY and CDR2 FYNNEI. CDR3 length equals 14 residues. The CDR3, as DNA: TGTGCCAGCAGTGAAGCACAGGGCTGGTCACCCCTCCACTTT. It specifies CASSEAQGWSPLHF. Combining the CDR3 with reference TRBV2 and TRBJ1-6 gives the whole variable domain EPEVTQTPSHQVTQMGQEVILRCVPISNHLYFYWYRQILGQKVEFLVSFYNNEISEKSEIFDDQFSVERPDGSNFTLKIRSTKLEDSAMYFCASSEAQGWSPLHFGNGTRLTVT.

V gene TRBV7-2 combines with J gene TRBJ1-4, with 8 bases aligning to TRBD1. From germline, CDR1 is SGHTA and CDR2 FQGNSA. V trimming: 1 base; J trimming: 2 bases; junction bases outside the gene matches: 6. This CDR3 is built from 17 residues. CDR3 DNA sequence: TGTGCCAGCAGCTTAGAAGCCAGGGGGCTTACTAATGAAAAACTGTTTTTT. It encodes CASSLEARGLTNEKLFF.

V and J are TRBV27 and TRBJ2-1; 12 nucleotides line up with TRBD2. Germline V gene sequence: CDR1 MNHEY, CDR2 SMNVEV (reference sequence). The ends lost 5 bases at V and 4 bases at J; junction bases unmatched: 3. CDR3 length: 15 residues. The CDR3 bases are TGTGCCAGCAGTGCCGGGACTAGCGGGTACAATGAGCAGTTCTTC. Its translation is CASSAGTSGYNEQFF.

The chain has TRBV5-1 and TRBJ2-7; 9 bases are shared with TRBD1. The CDR3 covers 16 residues. V lost 2 bases and J lost 1; bases outside the gene matches: 7. Germline-derived CDR1 and CDR2 are SGHRS and YFSETQ. CDR3 in amino acids: CASSFSTGTGSYEQYF. In nucleotides, the CDR3 is TGCGCCAGCAGCTTTAGCACAGGGACAGGGTCCTACGAGCAGTACTTC.

The CDR3: CASSLARAVQPQHF. CDR3 DNA sequence: TGTGCCAGCAGCTTAGCGCGGGCAGTGCAGCCCCAGCATTTT. This chain links TRBV7-2 with TRBJ1-5; D ambiguous. Germline V CDR1 and CDR2: SGHTA, FQGNSA. Between the trimmed V and J ends, which lost 0 bases and 7 bases, there was a span of 10 bases. The CDR3 runs 14 residues.

This sequence joins TRBV20-1 and TRBJ2-1, with 7 positions matching TRBD2. This CDR3 region has 11 residues. Unmatched junction bases numbered 2, after V lost 1 base and J lost 11 bases. Germline-derived CDR1 and CDR2 are DFQATT and SNEGSKA (reference sequence). The CDR3 protein is CSARAGTKQFF. The CDR3 nucleotides read TGCAGTGCTAGAGCCGGGACTAAGCAGTTCTTC.

The chain recombines TRBV7-3 with TRBJ1-5; 12 nucleotides line up with TRBD1. Germline CDR1 SGHTA, CDR2 FQGTGA. V lost 3 bases to trimming and J lost 7 bases; unmatched junction nucleotides: 4. The CDR3 is 15 residues long. CDR3 nucleotide sequence: TGTGCCAGCAGCTTCGGGACAGGGGGCCGGCAGCCCCAGCATTTT. Amino acid sequence: CASSFGTGGRQPQHF.

The J gene is TRBJ1-4, the V gene TRBV5-5, with 9 nucleotides matching TRBD1. V was pared by 4 bases and J by 10 bases, with 11 bases of the junction left unmatched. This CDR3 has 15 amino acids. Germline loops: CDR1 SGHKS, CDR2 YYEKEE (reference sequence). For the CDR3, the DNA is TGTGCCAGCAGCACGCCGGGACAGGGAGCGGGAAAACTGTTTTTT. This gives the protein CASSTPGQGAGKLFF.